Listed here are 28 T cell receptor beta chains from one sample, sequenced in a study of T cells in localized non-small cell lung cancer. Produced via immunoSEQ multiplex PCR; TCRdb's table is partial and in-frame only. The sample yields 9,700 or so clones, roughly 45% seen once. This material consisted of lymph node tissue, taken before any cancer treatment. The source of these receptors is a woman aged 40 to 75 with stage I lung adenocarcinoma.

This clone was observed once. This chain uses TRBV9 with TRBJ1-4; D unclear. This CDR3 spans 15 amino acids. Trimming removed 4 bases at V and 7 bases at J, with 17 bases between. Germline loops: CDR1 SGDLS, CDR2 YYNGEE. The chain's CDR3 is CASSTVTPGGEKLFF. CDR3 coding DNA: TGTGCCAGCAGCACCGTGACCCCTGGAGGTGAAAAACTGTTTTTT.

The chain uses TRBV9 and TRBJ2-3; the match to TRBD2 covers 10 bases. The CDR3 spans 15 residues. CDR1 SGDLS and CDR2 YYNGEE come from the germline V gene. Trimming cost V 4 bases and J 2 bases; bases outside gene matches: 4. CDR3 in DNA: TGTGCCAGCAGCACAAGCGGGGGGGACACAGATACGCAGTATTTT. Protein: CASSTSGGDTDTQYF.

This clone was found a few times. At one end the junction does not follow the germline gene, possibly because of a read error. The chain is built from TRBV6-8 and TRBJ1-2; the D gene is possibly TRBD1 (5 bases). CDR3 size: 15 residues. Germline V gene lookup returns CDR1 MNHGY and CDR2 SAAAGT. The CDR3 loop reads CASSESVRRDYGYTF. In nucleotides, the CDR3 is TGTGCCAGCAGTGAGTCTGTCAGGCGGGACTATGGCTACACCTTT.

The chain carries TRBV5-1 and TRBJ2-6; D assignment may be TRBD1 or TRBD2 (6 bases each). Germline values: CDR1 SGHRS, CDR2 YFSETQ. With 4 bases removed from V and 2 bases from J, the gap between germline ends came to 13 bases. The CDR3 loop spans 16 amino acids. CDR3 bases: TGCGCCAGCAGCGAACTAGGGGGGCCTGGGGCCAACGTCCTGACTTTC. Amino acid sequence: CASSELGGPGANVLTF.

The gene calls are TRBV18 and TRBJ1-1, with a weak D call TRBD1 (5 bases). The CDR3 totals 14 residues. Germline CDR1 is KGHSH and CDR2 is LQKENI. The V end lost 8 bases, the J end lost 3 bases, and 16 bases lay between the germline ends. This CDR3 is CASTDLGGDTEAFF. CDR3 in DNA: TGTGCCAGCACGGATCTCGGGGGGGACACTGAAGCTTTCTTT.

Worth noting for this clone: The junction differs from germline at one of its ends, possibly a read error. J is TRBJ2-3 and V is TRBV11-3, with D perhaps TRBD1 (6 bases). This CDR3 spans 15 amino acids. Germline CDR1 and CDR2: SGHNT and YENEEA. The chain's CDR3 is CTSSSGQTSTDTQYF. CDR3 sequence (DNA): TGTACCAGCAGCTCCGGACAGACTAGCACAGATACGCAGTATTTT.

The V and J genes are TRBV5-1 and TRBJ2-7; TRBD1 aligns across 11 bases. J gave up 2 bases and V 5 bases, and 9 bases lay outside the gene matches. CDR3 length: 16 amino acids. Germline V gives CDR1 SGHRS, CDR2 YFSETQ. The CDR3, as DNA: TGCGCCAGCAGGCTCCTAGGACAGGGGGCTACCTACGAGCAGTACTTC. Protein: CASRLLGQGATYEQYF. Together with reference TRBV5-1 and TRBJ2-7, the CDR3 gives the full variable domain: KAGVTQTPRYLIKTRGQQVTLSCSPISGHRSVSWYQQTPGQGLQFLFEYFSETQRNKGNFPGRFSGRQFSNSRSEMNVSTLELGDSALYLCASRLLGQGATYEQYFGPGTRLTVT.

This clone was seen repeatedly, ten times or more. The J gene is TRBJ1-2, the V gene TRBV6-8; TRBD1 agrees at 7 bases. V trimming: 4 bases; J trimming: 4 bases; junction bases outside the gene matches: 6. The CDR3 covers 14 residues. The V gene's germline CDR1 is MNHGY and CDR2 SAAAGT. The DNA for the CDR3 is TGTGCCAGCAGTTCTCACAGGGGACTCTATGGCTACACCTTC. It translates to CASSSHRGLYGYTF.

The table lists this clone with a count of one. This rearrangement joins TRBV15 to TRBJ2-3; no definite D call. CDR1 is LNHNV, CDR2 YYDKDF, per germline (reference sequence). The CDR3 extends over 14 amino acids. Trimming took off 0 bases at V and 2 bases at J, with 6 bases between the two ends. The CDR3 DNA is TGTGCCACCAGCAGAGATGCGGACACAGATACGCAGTATTTT. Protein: CATSRDADTDTQYF.

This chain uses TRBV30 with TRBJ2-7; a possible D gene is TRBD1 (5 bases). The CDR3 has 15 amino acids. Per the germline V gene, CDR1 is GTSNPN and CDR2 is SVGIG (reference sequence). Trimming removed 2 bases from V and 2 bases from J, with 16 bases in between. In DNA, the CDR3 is TGTGCCTGGAGTCCCTTGGGCAGGGATACCTACGAGCAGTACTTC. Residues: CAWSPLGRDTYEQYF.

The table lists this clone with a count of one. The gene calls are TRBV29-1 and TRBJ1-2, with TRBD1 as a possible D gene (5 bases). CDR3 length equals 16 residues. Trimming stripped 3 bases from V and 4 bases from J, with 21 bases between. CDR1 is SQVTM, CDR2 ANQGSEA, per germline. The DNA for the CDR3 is TGCAGCGTTGAGGGGACGCACAACGATCCTTTCTATGGCTACACCTTC. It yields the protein CSVEGTHNDPFYGYTF.

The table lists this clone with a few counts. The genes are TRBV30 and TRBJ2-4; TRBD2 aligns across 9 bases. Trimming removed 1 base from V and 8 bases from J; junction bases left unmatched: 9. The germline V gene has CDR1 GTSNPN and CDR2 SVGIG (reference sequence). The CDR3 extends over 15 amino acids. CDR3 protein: CAWSESSGGGYIQYF. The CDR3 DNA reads TGTGCCTGGAGTGAAAGTAGCGGGGGAGGTTACATTCAGTACTTC.

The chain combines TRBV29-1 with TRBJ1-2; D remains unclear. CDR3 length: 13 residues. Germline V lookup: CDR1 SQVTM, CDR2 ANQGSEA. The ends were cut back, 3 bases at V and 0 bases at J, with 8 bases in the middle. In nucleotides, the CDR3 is TGCAGCGTTGAGAGGCCGACTAACTATGGCTACACCTTC. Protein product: CSVERPTNYGYTF.

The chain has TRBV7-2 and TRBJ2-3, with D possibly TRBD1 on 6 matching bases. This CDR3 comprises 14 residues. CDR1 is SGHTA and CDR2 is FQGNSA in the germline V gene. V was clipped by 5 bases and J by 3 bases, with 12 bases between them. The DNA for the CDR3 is TGTGCCAGCAGCCTTCGGACAGAAACAGATACGCAGTATTTT. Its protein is CASSLRTETDTQYF. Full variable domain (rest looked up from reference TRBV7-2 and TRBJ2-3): GAGVSQSPSNKVTEKGKDVELRCDPISGHTALYWYRQSLGQGLEFLIYFQGNSAPDKSGLPSDRFSAERTGGSVSTLTIQRTQQEDSAVYLCASSLRTETDTQYFGPGTRLTVL.

CDR3 loop: CAWSRDRDSPLHF. The CDR3 bases are TGTGCCTGGAGCAGGGATAGGGATTCACCCCTCCACTTT. The chain is built from TRBV30 and TRBJ1-6; D is perhaps TRBD1 (5 bases). With 3 bases removed from V and 8 bases from J, the gap between germline ends came to 11 bases. The germline V gene encodes CDR1 GTSNPN and CDR2 SVGIG (reference sequence). CDR3 length: 13 residues.

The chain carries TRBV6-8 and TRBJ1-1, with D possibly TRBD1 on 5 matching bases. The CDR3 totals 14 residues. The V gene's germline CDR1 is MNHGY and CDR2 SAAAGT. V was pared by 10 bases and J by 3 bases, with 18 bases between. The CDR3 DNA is TGTGCCATCAGAAGTCCGGGGCGGTACACTGAAGCTTTCTTT. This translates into CAIRSPGRYTEAFF.

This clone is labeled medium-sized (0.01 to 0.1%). CDR3 amino acids: CASSLGRGGMNTEAFF. The DNA of the CDR3 is TGTGCCAGCAGCTTAGGGAGGGGCGGCATGAACACTGAAGCTTTCTTT. The chain employs TRBV11-3 and TRBJ1-1; tentatively, D is TRBD1 (5 bases). CDR3 size: 16 residues. Trimming cost V 1 base and J 0 bases, with 12 bases left between them. Germline V gene lookup returns CDR1 SGHNT and CDR2 YENEEA.

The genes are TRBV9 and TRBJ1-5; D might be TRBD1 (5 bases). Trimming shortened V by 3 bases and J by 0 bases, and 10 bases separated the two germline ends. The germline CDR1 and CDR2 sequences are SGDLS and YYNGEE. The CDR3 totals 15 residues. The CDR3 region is CASSGQSNSNQPQHF. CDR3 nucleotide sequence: TGTGCCAGCAGCGGACAGTCGAATAGCAATCAGCCCCAGCATTTT.

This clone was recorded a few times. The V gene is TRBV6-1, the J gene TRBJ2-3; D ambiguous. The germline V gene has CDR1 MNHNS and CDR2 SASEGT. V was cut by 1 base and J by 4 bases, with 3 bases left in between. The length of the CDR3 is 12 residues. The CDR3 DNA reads TGTGCCAGCAGTGAAGGGGCAGATACGCAGTATTTT. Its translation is CASSEGADTQYF.

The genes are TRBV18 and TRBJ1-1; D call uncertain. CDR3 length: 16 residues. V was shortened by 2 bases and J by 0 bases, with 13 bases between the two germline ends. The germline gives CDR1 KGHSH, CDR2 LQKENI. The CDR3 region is CASSPSGIRLNTEAFF. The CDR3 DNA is TGTGCCAGCTCACCATCGGGCATACGGCTGAACACTGAAGCTTTCTTT.

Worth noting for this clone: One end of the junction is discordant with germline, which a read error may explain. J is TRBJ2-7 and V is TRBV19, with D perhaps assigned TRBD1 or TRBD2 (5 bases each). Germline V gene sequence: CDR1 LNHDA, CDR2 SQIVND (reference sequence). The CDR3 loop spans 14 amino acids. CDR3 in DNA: TGTGCCAGTAATCCCGGGACGGCGGATGTAGAGCAGTATTTC. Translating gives CASNPGTADVEQYF.

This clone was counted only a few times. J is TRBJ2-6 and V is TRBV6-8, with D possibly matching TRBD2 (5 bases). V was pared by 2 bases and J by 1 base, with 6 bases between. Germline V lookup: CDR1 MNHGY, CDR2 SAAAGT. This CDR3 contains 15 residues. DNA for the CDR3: TGTGCCAGCAGTTACACGGGATCTGGGGCCAACGTCCTGACTTTC. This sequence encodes CASSYTGSGANVLTF.

The DNA for the CDR3 is TGCGCCAGCAGCTTAGGTCCGGCGGGGGAGAGGGAAAAACTGTTTTTT. It translates to CASSLGPAGEREKLFF. The chain is built from TRBV5-1 and TRBJ1-4; D perhaps matches TRBD1 (5 bases). The V end was cut by 2 bases, the J end by 8 bases, with 19 bases between. The CDR3 has 16 amino acids. Germline V gene data show CDR1 as SGHRS and CDR2 as YFSETQ.

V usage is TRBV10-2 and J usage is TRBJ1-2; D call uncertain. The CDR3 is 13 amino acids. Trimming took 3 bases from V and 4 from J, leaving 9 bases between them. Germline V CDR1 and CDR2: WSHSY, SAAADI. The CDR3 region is CASSDRDSYGYTF. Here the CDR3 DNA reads TGCGCCAGCAGTGACCGGGATAGCTATGGCTACACCTTC.

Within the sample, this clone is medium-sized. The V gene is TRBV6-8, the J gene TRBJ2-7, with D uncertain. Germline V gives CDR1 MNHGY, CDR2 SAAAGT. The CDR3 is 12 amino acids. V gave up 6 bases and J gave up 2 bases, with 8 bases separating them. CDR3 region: CASRHDTYEQYF. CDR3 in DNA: TGTGCCAGCAGACACGATACCTACGAGCAGTACTTC.

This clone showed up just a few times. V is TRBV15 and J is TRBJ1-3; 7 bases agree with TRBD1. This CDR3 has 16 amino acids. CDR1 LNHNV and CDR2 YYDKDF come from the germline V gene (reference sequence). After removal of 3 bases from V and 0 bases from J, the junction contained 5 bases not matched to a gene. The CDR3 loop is CATSRAGGLSGNTIYF. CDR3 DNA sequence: TGTGCCACCAGCAGGGCAGGGGGTCTCTCTGGAAACACCATATATTTT.

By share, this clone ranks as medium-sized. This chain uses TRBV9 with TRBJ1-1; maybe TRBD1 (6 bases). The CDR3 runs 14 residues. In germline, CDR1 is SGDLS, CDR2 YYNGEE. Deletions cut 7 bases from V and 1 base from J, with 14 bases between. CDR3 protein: CASQTGGQNTEAFF. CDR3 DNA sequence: TGTGCCAGCCAAACCGGGGGGCAGAACACTGAAGCTTTCTTT.

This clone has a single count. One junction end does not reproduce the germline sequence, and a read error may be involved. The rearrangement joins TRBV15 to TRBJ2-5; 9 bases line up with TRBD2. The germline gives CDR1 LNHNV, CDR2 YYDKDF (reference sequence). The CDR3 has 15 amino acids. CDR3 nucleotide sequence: TGTGCCACCAGCAGAAAAACTAGCGGGCAAGATACCCAGTACTTC. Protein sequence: CATSRKTSGQDTQYF.